The clone carrying this T cell receptor (beta chain) was detected only a few times. Antigen unknown. UMIs and a universal primer site were added when TCR cDNA was made by 5'RACE template switching. MiXCR, applied by TCRdb to the 5' RACE reads, yields one record per CDR3 protein. The sample has around 250,000 distinct CDR3 sequences; 6.9% are singletons. The data derive from a study of T cells after yellow fever vaccination. Findings of the study overall: It was a small share of clonotypes that appeared in both CD4 and CD8 compartments.

Trimming left V 3 bases short and J 3 bases short, with 15 bases between. CDR1 is SGHRS and CDR2 is YFSETQ in the germline V gene. The CDR3 sequence is 15 residues long. The specimen comprised CD4+ T cells sorted from PBMCs, sampled 15 days after the yellow fever booster vaccination. The receptor was isolated from a man aged 25-40 years who received the YFV17D yellow fever vaccine. The genes are TRBV5-1 and TRBJ1-1; D unclear. The CDR3 loop reads CASSSGGGLDTEAFF. The CDR3 DNA reads TGCGCCAGCAGCTCCGGAGGCGGCTTGGACACTGAAGCTTTCTTT.